The rows below give T cell receptor beta chains drawn from one sample of a study of T cells in Graves' hyperthyroidism and ophthalmopathy. TCRdb processed the multiplex PCR reads anew with MiXCR; each CDR3 protein has one entry. The sample has some 760,000 distinct CDR3 sequences, less than 15% seen once; the top ten hold 10% to 13%. The sample taken for sequencing was blood. These receptors all stem from a woman aged 18-30 years with Graves' hyperthyroidism. Both conserved end residues are part of each CDR3. The D gene is left open where the match is weak. Only part of the rows carry a size: once, few, many, or a class if the clone is expanded.

V gene	D gene	clone size	J gene	CDR3 DNA	CDR3 protein
TRBV4-2	-	few	TRBJ2-3	TGTGCCAGCAGCCAAGAGAGTTCAGGGAGCGCAGATACGCAGTATTTT	CASSQESSGSADTQYF
TRBV5-6	-	many	TRBJ1-2	TGTGCCAGCAGCTTGTCCGTCAGGAGTCCTAACTATGGCTACACCTTC	CASSLSVRSPNYGYTF
TRBV18	-	-	TRBJ1-2	TGTGCCAGCTCACCGGCCAGGGGATTTTATGGCTACACCTTC	CASSPARGFYGYTF
TRBV7-9	-	many	TRBJ2-1	TGTGCCAGCAGCTTTGTGACCGACAATGAGCAGTTCTTC	CASSFVTDNEQFF
TRBV28	-	few	TRBJ1-3	TGTGCCAGCACCCCGACAGTCTCTGGAAACACCATATATTTT	CASTPTVSGNTIYF
TRBV6-1	-	-	TRBJ1-5	TGTGCCAGCACCTCCGGTAAGGTCTGGCATTTT	CASTSGKVWHF
TRBV7-2	TRBD1	-	TRBJ2-7	TGTGCCAGCAGCCGCAAATACAGGGGGTCGGAAGAGCAGTACTTC	CASSRKYRGSEEQYF
TRBV29-1	-	-	TRBJ1-1	TGCAGCGTTGCGTTTAAGGGGAGGGGGAGGTACACTGAAGCTTTCTTT	CSVAFKGRGRYTEAFF
TRBV5-1	-	few	TRBJ2-7	TGCGCCAGCAGCTTATATCGTGGCAACGCCTACGAGCAGTACTTC	CASSLYRGNAYEQYF
TRBV29-1	-	-	TRBJ2-5	TGCAGCGTTCTTGCCGGCGCGGAGACCCAGTACTTC	CSVLAGAETQYF
TRBV12-3/TRBV12-4	-	many	TRBJ2-3	TGTGCCACCGTGCGTGTAGGGGGCACAGATACGCAGTATTTT	CATVRVGGTDTQYF
TRBV4-1	TRBD2	few	TRBJ2-2	TGCGCCAGCAGCCTCGGGGGACTAGCGAACACCGGGGAGCTGTTTTTT	CASSLGGLANTGELFF
TRBV18	-	many	TRBJ2-3	TGTGCCAGCTCACCCTCGCGAGGCACAGATACGCAGTATTTT	CASSPSRGTDTQYF
TRBV28	-	many	TRBJ1-5	TGTGCCAGCAGCCTTCTCGACAGCAATCAGCCCCAGCATTTT	CASSLLDSNQPQHF
TRBV29-1	TRBD1	many	TRBJ1-5	TGCAGCGTTGAGGGGACAGGGGGCAATCAGCCCCAGCATTTT	CSVEGTGGNQPQHF
TRBV11-1	TRBD2	many	TRBJ2-1	TGTGCCAGCAGCGTAGGGGTACTAGCGGGAGGCACCAATGAGCAGTTCTTC	CASSVGVLAGGTNEQFF
TRBV28	-	many	TRBJ2-1	TGTGCCAGCAACCCGGGGTGGGGGGACCTATACAATGAGCAGTTCTTC	CASNPGWGDLYNEQFF
TRBV11-2	-	many	TRBJ2-3	TGTGCCAGCAGCTTAAACAGAGTCACAGATACGCAGTATTTT	CASSLNRVTDTQYF
TRBV7-9	TRBD2	-	TRBJ2-3	TGTGCCAGCAGCCTGGCCTCTGGACTAGCGGTTGGAGATACGCAGTATTTT	CASSLASGLAVGDTQYF
TRBV6-2/TRBV6-3	TRBD1	-	TRBJ2-5	TGTGCCAGCAACTACAGGGGGCCAGGGGAGACCCAGTACTTC	CASNYRGPGETQYF
TRBV24-1	-	many	TRBJ2-3	TGTGCCACCAGTGTTCCTGGGGATGATACGCAGTATTTT	CATSVPGDDTQYF
TRBV13	TRBD1	-	TRBJ1-3	TGTGCCAGCAGCTTAGGCGGGGGACAGGGCGGTATACAGGCTGGAAACACCATATATTTT	CASSLGGGQGGIQAGNTIYF
TRBV6-2/TRBV6-3	TRBD2	many	TRBJ2-7	TGTGCCAGCAGTTACTCGACTAGCGGCGCCTACGAGCAGTACTTC	CASSYSTSGAYEQYF
TRBV19	TRBD2	-	TRBJ2-1	TGTGCCAGTCTCGCGGGGGGGTCGGCCAATGAGCAGTTCTTC	CASLAGGSANEQFF
TRBV18	-	many	TRBJ1-2	TGTGCCAGCTCTCCTCTGGACGGCTCAGGCTACACCTTC	CASSPLDGSGYTF
TRBV29-1	-	-	TRBJ2-2	TGCAGCGTGGCGAGGGGCGCGAACACCGGGGAGCTGTTTTTT	CSVARGANTGELFF